The 24 T cell receptor beta chains reported below all come from one sample, sequenced in a study of T cell responses to AZD1222 COVID-19 vaccine (dated by TCRdb to 2020 to 2023). Receptor libraries were prepared by the immunoSEQ multiplex PCR assay. This is the immuneACCESS table as TCRdb keeps it, with only in-frame sequences that have V and J called. A part of the clones is gone; compared with another copy, unresolved V genes explain less than half, and the rest is unexplained. The sample table lists tens of thousands of clones, more than 75% of them with a count of one. The ten largest make up around a fifth of the sample. Reading the label with the study, this specimen's time point is: baseline before first vaccination. Sequences were derived from peripheral blood, sampled on day 0 of AZD1222 vaccination. These receptors originate from an adult in good health.

V gene TRBV6-2 or TRBV6-3 combines with J gene TRBJ1-6; D gene unclear. The V gene's germline CDR1 is MNHEY and CDR2 SVGEGT. Trimming stripped 0 bases from V and 10 bases from J, with 7 bases between. CDR3 length: 13 amino acids. Here the CDR3 reads CASSYSSGSPLHF. In DNA, the CDR3 is TGTGCCAGCAGTTACTCCAGTGGGTCACCCCTCCACTTT.

The chain is built from TRBV18 and TRBJ1-1, with 11 positions matching TRBD1. V was clipped by 4 bases and J by 4 bases; unmatched bases: 2. The CDR3 covers 14 residues. Germline V CDR1 and CDR2: KGHSH, LQKENI. The CDR3 loop is CASSQDRGPTEAFF. The CDR3 DNA reads as TGTGCCAGCTCACAGGACAGGGGGCCCACTGAAGCTTTCTTT.

The chain joins TRBV10-3 to TRBJ2-3; TRBD2 might be the D (6 bases). The V end was cut by 6 bases, the J end by 1 base, with 14 bases between. The CDR3 spans 15 residues. Germline V lookup: CDR1 ENHRY, CDR2 SYGVKD. DNA of the CDR3: TGTGCCATCAGCGGGGGTGCCGTCGGCACAGATACGCAGTATTTT. It specifies CAISGGAVGTDTQYF.

This clone occurred once. J is TRBJ1-2 and V is TRBV7-9, with D perhaps matching TRBD1 (6 bases). The germline V and J ends were trimmed by 2 bases and 2 bases, with 9 bases remaining between them. The germline CDR1 and CDR2 sequences are SEHNR and FQNEAQ (reference sequence). The CDR3 covers 14 residues. The CDR3 sequence: CASSLSQGNYGYTF. The CDR3 nucleotides are TGTGCCAGCAGCTTATCTCAGGGGAACTATGGCTACACCTTC.

This clone was recorded once. CDR3 residues: CASSVRDRGVEQFF. CDR3 DNA: TGTGCCAGTAGTGTCCGGGACAGGGGGGTTGAGCAGTTCTTC. The chain joins TRBV19 to TRBJ2-1; 11 bases match TRBD1. V shed 5 bases, J shed 9 bases, and the junction held 6 bases outside the gene matches. This CDR3 has 14 residues. In germline, CDR1 is LNHDA, CDR2 SQIVND (reference sequence).

The genes are TRBV15 and TRBJ2-2; possible D gene TRBD2, 6 bases. V lost 3 bases and J 1 base, leaving 12 bases between the germline ends. The CDR3 contains 16 residues. The germline V gene has CDR1 LNHNV and CDR2 YYDKDF (reference sequence). The CDR3 nucleotides are TGTGCCACCAGCAGGCGGGAAGCTTTGAACACCGGGGAGCTGTTTTTT. Amino acids: CATSRREALNTGELFF.

The genes are TRBV27 and TRBJ2-5; either TRBD1 or TRBD2 may supply D (5 bases each). CDR3 length: 14 amino acids. V was pared by 2 bases and J by 1 base, with 8 bases between. CDR1 is MNHEY and CDR2 is SMNVEV in the germline V gene (reference sequence). DNA for the CDR3: TGTGCCAGCAGTTTACCCGGGACCCAAGAGACCCAGTACTTC. It yields the protein CASSLPGTQETQYF.

The chain recombines TRBV18 with TRBJ2-1, with a possible D match to TRBD1 (6 bases). The CDR3 spans 17 residues. Germline V gene sequence: CDR1 KGHSH, CDR2 LQKENI. Trimming took 3 bases from V and 0 from J, leaving 15 bases between them. CDR3 bases: TGTGCCAGCTCACCGGGAGTACAGGGTAGCTCCTACAATGAGCAGTTCTTC. Encoded protein: CASSPGVQGSSYNEQFF.

The chain links TRBV18 to TRBJ2-7; D remains ambiguous. This CDR3 has 13 residues. CDR1 KGHSH and CDR2 LQKENI come from the germline V gene. The ends were cut back, 1 base at V and 4 bases at J, with 8 bases in the middle. The CDR3 DNA reads TGTGCCAGCTCACCACGCGCCGGGTACGAGCAGTACTTC. Amino acids: CASSPRAGYEQYF.

In its sample, this clone was seen once. V and J are TRBV9 and TRBJ2-7; no definite D call. From germline, CDR1 is SGDLS and CDR2 YYNGEE. The CDR3 spans 15 residues. V dropped 0 bases and J dropped 0 bases, with 10 bases sitting between them. The CDR3 DNA is TGTGCCAGCAGCGTAGGCCAGGCAAGCTCCTACGAGCAGTACTTC. Translation: CASSVGQASSYEQYF.

The chain recombines TRBV25-1 with TRBJ2-7; the D gene is possibly TRBD1 (6 bases). Germline V gene lookup returns CDR1 MGHDK and CDR2 SYGVNS. The CDR3 covers 14 residues. V was clipped by 0 bases and J by 6 bases, with 12 bases between them. The CDR3 DNA reads TGTGCCAGCAGTGAATATTCAGGGGCCAGCGAGCAGTACTTC. It specifies CASSEYSGASEQYF.

The rearrangement uses TRBV6-4 and TRBJ2-3; either TRBD1 or TRBD2 may supply D (5 bases each). This CDR3 region has 15 residues. Germline CDR1 and CDR2: MRHNA and SNTAGT. Deletions cut 4 bases from V and 2 bases from J, with 13 bases between. The DNA for the CDR3 is TGTGCCAGCAGTGGATCCGGGACGAACACAGATACGCAGTATTTT. Translation: CASSGSGTNTDTQYF.

The J gene is TRBJ1-3, the V gene TRBV28; 8 bases fit TRBD1. J lost 4 bases, V lost 7 bases, and 15 bases had no gene match. CDR1 and CDR2 from the germline V gene are MDHEN and SYDVKM. This CDR3 comprises 17 residues. The DNA for the CDR3 is TGTGCCAGCACCTCCCCCTCCTTCGACAGGGGCGGAAACACCATATATTTT. Translating it yields CASTSPSFDRGGNTIYF.

The CDR3 spells CASSPGQGMTEAFF. CDR3 bases: TGTGCCAGTAGTCCCGGACAGGGTATGACTGAAGCTTTCTTT. The V gene is TRBV19, the J gene TRBJ1-1, with 8 bases that match TRBD1. The CDR3 consists of 14 residues. Germline values: CDR1 LNHDA, CDR2 SQIVND (reference sequence). Trimming took 5 bases from V and 5 from J; bases not matched to a gene: 7.

This chain connects TRBV7-8 to TRBJ1-2, with 7 bases aligning to TRBD1. V dropped 4 bases and J dropped 4; count of bases not matched to a gene: 3. The CDR3 totals 13 residues. Germline CDR1 reads SGHVS; CDR2 reads FQNEAQ. CDR3 amino acids: CASSSTGPYGYTF. The CDR3 DNA sequence: TGTGCCAGCAGCTCGACAGGGCCCTATGGCTACACCTTC.

This chain uses TRBV15 with TRBJ2-5; D uncertain. This CDR3 contains 15 residues. Germline CDR1 reads LNHNV; CDR2 reads YYDKDF (reference sequence). The germline V and J ends were trimmed by 0 bases and 1 base, with 9 bases remaining between them. CDR3 loop: CATSRDQATQETQYF. For the CDR3, the DNA is TGTGCCACCAGCAGAGATCAAGCCACCCAAGAGACCCAGTACTTC.

The rearrangement links TRBV9 to TRBJ2-3; D remains ambiguous. The CDR3 is 13 amino acids. The V end was cut by 3 bases, the J end by 4 bases, with 9 bases between. CDR1 SGDLS and CDR2 YYNGEE come from the germline V gene. The CDR3 loop is CASSGGAPDTQYF. For the CDR3, the DNA is TGTGCCAGCAGCGGAGGAGCGCCAGATACGCAGTATTTT.

CDR3 amino acids: CASSVAGGLGETQYF. CDR3 DNA: TGTGCCAGCAGCGTAGCTGGGGGACTAGGTGAGACCCAGTACTTC. The chain is built from TRBV9 and TRBJ2-5; 8 bases are shared with TRBD2. Germline lookup yields CDR1 SGDLS and CDR2 YYNGEE. Losses at the gene ends were 0 bases for V and 5 bases for J; bases not matched to a gene: 6. The CDR3 length is 15 residues.

The rearrangement links TRBV19 to TRBJ1-1; D ambiguous. Trimming stripped 7 bases from V and 3 bases from J, with 15 bases between. The CDR3 length is 14 residues. Germline V lookup: CDR1 LNHDA, CDR2 SQIVND (reference sequence). The CDR3 protein is CASKKGGFYTEAFF. CDR3 coding DNA: TGTGCCAGTAAAAAGGGTGGGTTCTACACTGAAGCTTTCTTT.

The J gene is TRBJ2-3, the V gene TRBV24-1; 7 nucleotides align to TRBD2. CDR1 is KGHDR, CDR2 SFDVKD, per germline. J was trimmed by 5 bases and V by 1 base; bases with no gene match: 8. This CDR3 comprises 16 residues. The CDR3 DNA reads TGTGCCACCAGTGATTTCGGAGGAGCGGGAATAGATACGCAGTATTTT. It yields the protein CATSDFGGAGIDTQYF.

The table lists this clone with a count of one. This sequence joins TRBV27 and TRBJ2-7; 9 bases match TRBD1. Germline CDR1 reads MNHEY; CDR2 reads SMNVEV (reference sequence). Trimming at V came to 8 bases and at J to 3 bases, leaving 8 bases not matched to a gene. This CDR3 has 14 amino acids. In nucleotides, the CDR3 is TGTGCCAGCGGTAACAGGACAGGGGTCTACGAGCAGTACTTC. This sequence encodes CASGNRTGVYEQYF.

The rearrangement joins TRBV6-5 to TRBJ2-7; 11 bases fit TRBD2. This CDR3 contains 15 residues. The J segment lost 2 bases and the V segment lost 2 bases, leaving 2 bases of the junction unmatched. Per the germline V gene, CDR1 is MNHEY and CDR2 is SVGAGI. As DNA, the CDR3 is TGTGCCAGCAGTTACGGTAGCGGGGGGGCCTACGAGCAGTACTTC. The encoded protein is CASSYGSGGAYEQYF.

This rearrangement joins TRBV29-1 to TRBJ1-4, with no clear D. This CDR3 contains 11 residues. Trimming removed 3 bases at V and 5 bases at J, with 4 bases between. The germline V gene encodes CDR1 SQVTM and CDR2 ANQGSEA. The CDR3 region has the DNA TGCAGCGTTGAGGGAAATGAAAAACTGTTTTTT. This encodes CSVEGNEKLFF.

V gene TRBV19 combines with J gene TRBJ1-4; 9 bases agree with TRBD1. V lost 4 bases, J lost 13 bases, and 13 bases stayed unmatched. The germline gives CDR1 LNHDA, CDR2 SQIVND (reference sequence). The CDR3 totals 15 residues. CDR3 sequence (DNA): TGTGCCAGTAGTACCCGGGACAGGGACTTGAAGGGACTGTTTTTT. This gives the protein CASSTRDRDLKGLFF.